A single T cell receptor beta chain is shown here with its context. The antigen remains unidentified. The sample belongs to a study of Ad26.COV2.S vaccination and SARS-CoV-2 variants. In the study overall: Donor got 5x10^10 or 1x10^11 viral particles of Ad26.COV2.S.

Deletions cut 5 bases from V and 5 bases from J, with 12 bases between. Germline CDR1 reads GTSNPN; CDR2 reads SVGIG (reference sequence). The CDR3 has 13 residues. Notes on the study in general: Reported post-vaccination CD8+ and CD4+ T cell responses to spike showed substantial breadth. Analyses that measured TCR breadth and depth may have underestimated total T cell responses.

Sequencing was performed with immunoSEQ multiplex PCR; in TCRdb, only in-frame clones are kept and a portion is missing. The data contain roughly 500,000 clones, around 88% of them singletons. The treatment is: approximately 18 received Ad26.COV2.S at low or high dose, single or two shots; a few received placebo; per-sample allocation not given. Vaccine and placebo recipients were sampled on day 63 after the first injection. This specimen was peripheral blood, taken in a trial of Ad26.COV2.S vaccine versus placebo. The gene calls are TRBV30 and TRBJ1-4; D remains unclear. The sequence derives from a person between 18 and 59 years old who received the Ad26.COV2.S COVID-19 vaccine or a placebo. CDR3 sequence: CAWRLSGNEKLFF. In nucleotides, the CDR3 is TGTGCCTGGCGACTTTCCGGAAATGAAAAACTGTTTTTT.